This TCR beta chain was sequenced during a study of blood T cell repertoires in COVID-19. Overall study context: The samples span acute and convalescent COVID-19 from the United States, Italy and Spain. T cells, B-cell-depleted T cells, or PBMCs provided the cDNA or gDNA that served as material.

The ends lost 6 bases at V and 6 bases at J; junction bases unmatched: 11. CDR1 is SEHNR, CDR2 FQNEAQ, per germline (reference sequence). CDR3 size: 16 residues. Per the study methods: Reference gene primer amplification yielded estimated nucleated cell counts. The method was immunoSEQ multiplex PCR; TCRdb's version includes in-frame clones alone and lacks a portion of them. The V and J calls and the clone size are those of that table, but D and trimming were determined from the DNA. The repertoire consists of around 340,000 clones, with approximately 89% occurring once and the leading ten covering around 3.9%. In Seattle, patients joined the study during active infection and were tracked longitudinally.

The rearrangement links TRBV7-9 to TRBJ1-6, with 7 bases matching TRBD1. The source of this sequence is a woman aged 60 to 75 with COVID-19, enrolled during active disease. The sequenced material came from peripheral blood. DNA of the CDR3: TGTGCCAGCAGTTCAGGGGACAGCAGACTTAATTCACCCCTCCACTTT. The encoded protein is CASSSGDSRLNSPLHF.